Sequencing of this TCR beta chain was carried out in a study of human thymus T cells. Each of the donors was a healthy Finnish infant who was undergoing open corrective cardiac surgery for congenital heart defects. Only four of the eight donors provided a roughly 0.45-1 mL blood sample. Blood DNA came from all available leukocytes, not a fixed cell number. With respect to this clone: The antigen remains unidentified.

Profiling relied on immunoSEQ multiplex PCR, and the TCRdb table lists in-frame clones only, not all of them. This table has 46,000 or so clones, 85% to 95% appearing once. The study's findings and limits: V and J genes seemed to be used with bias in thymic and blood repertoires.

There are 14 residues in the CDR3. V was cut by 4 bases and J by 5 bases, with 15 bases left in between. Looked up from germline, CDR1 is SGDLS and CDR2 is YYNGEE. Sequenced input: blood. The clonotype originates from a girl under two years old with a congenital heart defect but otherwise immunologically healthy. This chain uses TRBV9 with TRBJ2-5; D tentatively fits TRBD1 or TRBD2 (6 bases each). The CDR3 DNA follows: TGTGCCAGCAGCTTAGAGGGGGGATCTGAGACCCAGTACTTC. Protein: CASSLEGGSETQYF.